The following is a TCR beta chain sequence with its context. What this receptor recognizes is not known. Base-call qualities are not available, and no considerably larger clone is one nucleotide away. These data originate in a study of cytotoxic CD8 clonotypes in ibrutinib-treated CLL (dated by TCRdb to the early 2020s). Regarding the complete study: The cohort was composed of 10 to 11 relapsed/refractory and approximately 14 treatment-naive patients; IGHV unmutated status was identified in 17 patients. Responses were partial in roughly 24 patients and complete in 2; after median 68 months follow-up, approximately 15 stayed in remission and about twelve progressed. Samples at response were collected after a median of about twelve months of treatment, with a range of about 6 to 36 months. An average of roughly 250,000 productive templates and tens of thousands of productive rearrangements was obtained per sample. Of the 86 participants in the trial, 25 to 30 had longitudinal samples available. Cryopreserved peripheral blood mononuclear cells were obtained before treatment, at response, and at either sustained remission or disease progression.

Summary of the overall study and its limitations: Sampling times were not matched between sustained-remission and progressing patients, and lymph node repertoires were not studied. Public clonotypes were found to be uncommon and were observed to contract or remain stable during treatment; the increase in clonality was shown to reflect expansion of private clonotypes at ibrutinib response. Baseline clonality was found to be higher than that of age-matched healthy donors and was strongly correlated with circulating CD8+ T-cell counts. Clonality rose at ibrutinib response, remained stable during sustained remission, and dropped back toward baseline at progression.

Roughly 2.2 micrograms of genomic DNA were extracted from cryopreserved PBMCs for TCR beta library preparation. Longitudinal blood samples from CLL patients receiving ibrutinib monotherapy were subjected to high-throughput TCR beta sequencing. The patients took part in an open-label, single-center phase 2 trial of ibrutinib monotherapy. V is pared back by 4 bases and J by 0 bases, with 13 bases lying between the germline termini. The CDR1 and CDR2 encoded by the germline V gene (reference sequence) are SGHKS and YYEKEE. Its CDR3 holds 16 amino acids, cysteine through phenylalanine. The read is trimmed to its CDR3 DNA, 48 bases read in frame from base 1. Each clonotype received, on average, about 10x coverage in deep resolution sequencing performed on a MiSeq, where the target depth lay between 1 in 1 million and 1 in 200,000 T cells. TCR beta libraries were generated with the immunoSEQ hsTCRB Kit. On the authors' methods: Data were analyzed with ImmunoSEQ Data Assistant and ImmunoSEQ Analyzer, with V, D and J genes assigned per IMGT definitions. Clonality, which ranges from 0 to 1, was calculated by subtracting the normalized Shannon entropy of productive rearrangement frequencies from one. Public clonotype analysis was restricted to overrepresented clonotypes comprising at least 0.05% of each patient's repertoire. Thirteen age-matched healthy donor repertoires from immuneACCESS served as clonality controls. TCRdb mirrors the immuneACCESS table, restricted to in-frame sequences. Some clones are absent from its copies; in checked studies, under half trace to an unresolved V gene, and the reason for the others is unknown. The V and J calls and the clone size are those of that table, but D and trimming were determined from the DNA. For this sample the table gives a few hundred thousand clones, of which around four fifths were detected only once. The ten largest account for 5% to 7% of the sample.

The material sequenced was PBMCs, taken before ibrutinib treatment. This TCR derives from a human donor with chronic lymphocytic leukemia. Rearrangement joined TRBV5-5 to TRBJ1-4; TRBD1 might be the D gene, on 6 matching bases. The CDR3 reads as follows: CASSPTGGATNEKLFF. The DNA sequence is TGTGCCAGCAGCCCGACAGGTGGCGCAACTAATGAAAAACTGTTTTTT.